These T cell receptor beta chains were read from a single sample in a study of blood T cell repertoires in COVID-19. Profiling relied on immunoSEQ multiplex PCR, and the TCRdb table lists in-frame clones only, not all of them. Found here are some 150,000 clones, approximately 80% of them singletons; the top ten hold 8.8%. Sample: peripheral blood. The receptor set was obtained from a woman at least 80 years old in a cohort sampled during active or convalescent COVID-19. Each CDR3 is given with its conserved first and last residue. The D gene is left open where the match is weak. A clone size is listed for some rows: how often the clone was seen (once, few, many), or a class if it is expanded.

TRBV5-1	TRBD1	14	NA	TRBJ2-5	TGCGCCAGCAGCTTGGAAGGACAGGGCCAGACCCAGTACTTC	CASSLEGQGQTQYF
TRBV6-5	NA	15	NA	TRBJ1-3	TGTGCCAGCAGTCGTAAGACAAGCTCTGGAAACACCATATATTTT	CASSRKTSSGNTIYF
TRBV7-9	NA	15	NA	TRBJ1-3	TGTGCCAGCAGCTTAGTCCAGGGCACTGGAAACACCATATATTTT	CASSLVQGTGNTIYF
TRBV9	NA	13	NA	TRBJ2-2	TGTGCCAGCAGCGCTGGGCGTGTCGGGGAGCTGTTTTTT	CASSAGRVGELFF
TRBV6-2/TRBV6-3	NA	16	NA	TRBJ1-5	TGTGCCAGCAGTTACCATCGACAGCAGAGCAATCAGCCCCAGCATTTT	CASSYHRQQSNQPQHF
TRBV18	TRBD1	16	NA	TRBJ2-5	TGTGCCAGCTCACCGCCTGGGACAGGGAGTAAACAGACCCAGTACTTC	CASSPPGTGSKQTQYF
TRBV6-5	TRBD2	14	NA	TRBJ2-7	TGTGCCAGCAGGGCTAGCGGGGGGGTTTACGAGCAGTACTTC	CASRASGGVYEQYF
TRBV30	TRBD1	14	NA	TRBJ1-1	TGTGCCTGGAGCACAGGGGGCAAGAACACTGAAGCTTTCTTT	CAWSTGGKNTEAFF
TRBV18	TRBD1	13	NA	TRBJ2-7	TGTGCCAGCTCAGGACAGGGATCCTACGAGCAGTACTTC	CASSGQGSYEQYF
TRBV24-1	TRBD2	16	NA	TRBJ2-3	TGTGCCACCAGTGATTTGGGGCGGGGGGGCATCGATACGCAGTATTTT	CATSDLGRGGIDTQYF
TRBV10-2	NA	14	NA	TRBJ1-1	TGCGCCAGCAGTGAGCGTATGGGGGGCACTGAAGCTTTCTTT	CASSERMGGTEAFF
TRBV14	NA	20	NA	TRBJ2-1	TGTGCCAGCAGCCAAGATGGGGAGTACCACCGTGGGGGGGCGTACAATGAGCAGTTCTTC	CASSQDGEYHRGGAYNEQFF
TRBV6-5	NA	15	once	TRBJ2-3	TGTGCCAGAACCCCCTCCGGGCGGGGCACAGATACGCAGTATTTT	CARTPSGRGTDTQYF
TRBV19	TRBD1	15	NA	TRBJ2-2	TGTGCCAGTACTGCCGGGACAGACCCAACCGGGGAGCTGTTTTTT	CASTAGTDPTGELFF
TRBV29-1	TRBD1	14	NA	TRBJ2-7	TGCAGCGTTGGAACCGGGACAGGGCTCTACGAGCAGTACTTC	CSVGTGTGLYEQYF
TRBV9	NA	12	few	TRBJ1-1	TGTGCCCGCCATATACAGGGCACTGAAGCTTTCTTT	CARHIQGTEAFF
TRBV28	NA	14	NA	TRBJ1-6	TGTGCCAGCAGTTTGGGTGTCAGGGGTTCACCCCTCCACTTT	CASSLGVRGSPLHF
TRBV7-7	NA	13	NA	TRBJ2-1	TGTGCTAGCAGCTTACAGGGCAGCAATGAGCAGTTCTTC	CASSLQGSNEQFF
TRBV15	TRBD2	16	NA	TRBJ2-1	TGTGCCACCAGCAGAGAGTCGCGGGGGGCGGGTGGTGAGCAGTTCTTC	CATSRESRGAGGEQFF
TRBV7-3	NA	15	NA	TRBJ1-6	TGTGCCAGCAGCTTAAACCGGGAGATAAATTCACCCCTCCACTTT	CASSLNREINSPLHF
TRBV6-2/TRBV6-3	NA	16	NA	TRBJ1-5	TGTGCCAGCAGCCCTCCGGGACGGCTAGCGAATCAGCCCCAGCATTTT	CASSPPGRLANQPQHF
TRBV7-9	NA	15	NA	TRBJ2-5	TGTGCCAGCAGCGCGGGACTGGGCGGCCAAGAGACCCAGTACTTC	CASSAGLGGQETQYF
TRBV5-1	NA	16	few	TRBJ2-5	TGCGCCAGCAGCCGAGGGGACACTCTGAAAGGAGAGACCCAGTACTTC	CASSRGDTLKGETQYF
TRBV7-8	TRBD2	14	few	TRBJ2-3	TGTGCCAGCAGCTTAAGCGGGGCAACAGATACGCAGTATTTT	CASSLSGATDTQYF
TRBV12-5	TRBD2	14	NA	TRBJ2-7	TGTGCTAGTGGTTCCCTGGGGGGGGACTACGAGCAGTACTTC	CASGSLGGDYEQYF
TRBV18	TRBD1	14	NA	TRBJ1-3	TGTGCCAGCTCACCCGGACAGGGATTAAACACCATATATTTT	CASSPGQGLNTIYF
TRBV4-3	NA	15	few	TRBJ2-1	TGCGCCAGCAGCCCACTAGCTGTGGCCTACAATGAGCAGTTCTTC	CASSPLAVAYNEQFF
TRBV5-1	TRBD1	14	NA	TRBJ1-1	TGCGCCAGCAGCCTGGGACAGTCATTCACTGAAGCTTTCTTT	CASSLGQSFTEAFF
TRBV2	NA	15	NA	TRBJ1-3	TGTGCCAGCAGTGTCGGGGGTTTCTCTGGAAACACCATATATTTT	CASSVGGFSGNTIYF
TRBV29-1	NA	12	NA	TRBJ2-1	TGCAGCGGGGCCCTCGTCGTGAATGAGCAGTTCTTC	CSGALVVNEQFF
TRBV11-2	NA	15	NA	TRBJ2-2	TGTGCCAGCAGCTGGGGCGGCTTTAACACCGGGGAGCTGTTTTTT	CASSWGGFNTGELFF
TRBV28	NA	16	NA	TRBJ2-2	TGTGCCAGCAGGGGATGGAGGACAGTCAACACCGGGGAGCTGTTTTTT	CASRGWRTVNTGELFF
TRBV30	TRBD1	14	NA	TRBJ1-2	TGTGCCTGGAGCGACAGGGGGTTCGTCTATGGCTACACCTTC	CAWSDRGFVYGYTF
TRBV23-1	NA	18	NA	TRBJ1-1	TGCGCCAGCAGTCAATCGGTGGGTAAACGGGATATGAACACTGAAGCTTTCTTT	CASSQSVGKRDMNTEAFF
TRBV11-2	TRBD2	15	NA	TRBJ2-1	TGTGCCAGCAGCCCTACTAGCGGGGGGGCCCATGAGCAGTTCTTC	CASSPTSGGAHEQFF
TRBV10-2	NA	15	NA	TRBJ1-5	TGCGCCAGCAGTGACAAGTGGCGTTCGGGACAGCCCCAGCATTTT	CASSDKWRSGQPQHF
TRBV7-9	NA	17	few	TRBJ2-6	TGTGCCAGCAGCTTAACAGGTTATGGCTCTGGGGCCAACGTCCTGACTTTC	CASSLTGYGSGANVLTF
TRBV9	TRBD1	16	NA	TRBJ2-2	TGTGCCAGCAGCAGGAGAGGACAGGGTTCCACCGGGGAGCTGTTTTTT	CASSRRGQGSTGELFF
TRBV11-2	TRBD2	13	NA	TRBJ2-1	TGTGCCAGCAGCCTAAGACTAGCAACTAGGCAGTTCTTC	CASSLRLATRQFF
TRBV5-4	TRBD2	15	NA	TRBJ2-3	TGTGCCAGCAGCACTAGCGGGGGCCTCACAGATACGCAGTATTTT	CASSTSGGLTDTQYF
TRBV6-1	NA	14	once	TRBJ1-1	TGTGCCAGCAGTGAACCAGGGAAAGGCACTGAAGCTTTCTTT	CASSEPGKGTEAFF
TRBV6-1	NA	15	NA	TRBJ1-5	TGTGCCAGCAGTGAAGAACGGTCCGACTGGCAGCCCCAGCATTTT	CASSEERSDWQPQHF
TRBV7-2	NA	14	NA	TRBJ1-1	TGTGCCAGCAGCCGGTCCGGGTATGGCACTGAAGCTTTCTTT	CASSRSGYGTEAFF
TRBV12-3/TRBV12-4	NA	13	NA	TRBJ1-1	TGTGCCAGCAGTTTACTGTTGAACACTGAAGCTTTCTTT	CASSLLLNTEAFF
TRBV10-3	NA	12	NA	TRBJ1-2	TGTGCCATCAGTCAGGTTAACTATGGCTACACCTTC	CAISQVNYGYTF
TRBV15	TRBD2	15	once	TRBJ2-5	TGTGCCACCAGCATGCTAGCGGGGGGCCAAGAGACCCAGTACTTC	CATSMLAGGQETQYF
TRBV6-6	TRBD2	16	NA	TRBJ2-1	TGTGCCAGCAGTTACCCAAGCGGGGGGGCCGTGAATGAGCAGTTCTTC	CASSYPSGGAVNEQFF
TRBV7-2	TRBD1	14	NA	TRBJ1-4	TGTGCCAGCAGCGGGGACAGGGTCGAGGAAAAACTGTTTTTT	CASSGDRVEEKLFF
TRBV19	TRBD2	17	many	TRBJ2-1	TGTGCCAGTAGTATAGAGGGGGTAGCGGGGGGCCGGAATGAGCAGTTCTTC	CASSIEGVAGGRNEQFF
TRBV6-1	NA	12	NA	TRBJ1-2	TGTGCCAGCAGTGAAGCGCACCGGGGTAGCACCTTC	CASSEAHRGSTF
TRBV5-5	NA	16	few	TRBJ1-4	TGTGCCAGCAGCTTGATTTTACTCTCAACTAATGAAAAACTGTTTTTT	CASSLILLSTNEKLFF
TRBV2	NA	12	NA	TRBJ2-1	TGTGCCAGCAGTCCTACTTTAGAGGAGCAGTTCTTC	CASSPTLEEQFF
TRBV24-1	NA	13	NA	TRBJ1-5	TGTGCCACCAGTGATGAGGCCTTTCAGCCCCAGCATTTT	CATSDEAFQPQHF